This T cell receptor (beta chain) was sequenced during a study of T cells in Graves' hyperthyroidism and ophthalmopathy. Study outcomes and limitations: Most thyroid clonotypes expanded above 0.001 appeared in blood too.

This clonotype was seen a handful of times. Antigen specificity is unknown. Germline loops: CDR1 MNHEY, CDR2 SMNVEV (reference sequence). With 2 bases removed from V and 4 bases from J, the gap between germline ends came to 8 bases. This CDR3 is built from 13 residues. Diagnoses rested on clinical symptoms, serum thyroxine and TRAb, thyroid ultrasound and orbital computed tomography. From RNA transcripts, TCR beta CDR3 regions were amplified. HTBI primers were employed in a first-round RT-PCR of the TCR CDR3. Using its own MiXCR run on the multiplex PCR reads, TCRdb lists one record per CDR3 protein. The profile shows about 380,000 distinct CDR3 sequences, more than 11% of them singletons.

The gene calls are TRBV27 and TRBJ1-2; possible D gene TRBD1, 6 bases. The sample consisted of blood. The TCR comes from a woman aged 60-70 years with Graves' hyperthyroidism. The CDR3 bases are TGTGCCAGCAGTTTAGGGGACACCTATGGCTACACCTTC. It encodes CASSLGDTYGYTF.